This is a list of T cell receptor beta chains from one sample in a study of STAT5B mutations in CD4+ large granular lymphocyte leukemia. Profiling relied on immunoSEQ multiplex PCR, and the TCRdb table lists in-frame clones only, not all of them. The profile shows around 30,000 clones, just under 85% of them singletons. What was sequenced was CD4+ T cells from blood buffy coats. The receptors come from a human donor in good health. CDR3s include the opening cysteine and the closing phenylalanine or tryptophan. Each record gives: clone size, V gene, J gene, CDR3 protein. Clone size, where shown, is once, few, many, or a class for clones that have expanded.

.	TRBV7-6	TRBJ1-2	CASSLLPGMEGYTF
.	TRBV29-1	TRBJ1-3	CSGAAGQLGNTIYF
.	TRBV19	TRBJ2-1	CASSIFGSAGEQFF
.	TRBV27	TRBJ1-6	CATKMGDAYNSPLHF
.	TRBV30	TRBJ1-1	CAWSWSAGETEAFF
.	TRBV28	TRBJ2-5	CASSFGSLGQYF
few	TRBV11-2	TRBJ2-7	CASSLTSGKDYEQYF
.	TRBV5-4	TRBJ2-1	CASSSYGTNSYNEQFF
.	TRBV30	TRBJ1-2	CAWSYMYGRNYGYTF
.	TRBV7-3	TRBJ2-7	CASSPTSGTIIEQYF
.	TRBV27	TRBJ2-7	CASRPLEGSMGHEQYF
.	TRBV10-2	TRBJ2-1	CASSEASSSYNEQFF
.	TRBV5-5	TRBJ2-1	CASSEGTSQAHNEQFF
few	TRBV6-5	TRBJ2-7	CASSLQGAYEQYF
few	TRBV2	TRBJ1-2	CASSTAYGYTF
.	TRBV11-2	TRBJ2-7	CASSFGTEWENYEQYF
once	TRBV29-1	TRBJ1-4	CSVRTAEKLFF
.	TRBV29-1	TRBJ2-1	CSAETSTGNEQFF
few	TRBV2	TRBJ1-3	CASRIGDISGNTIYF
.	TRBV5-1	TRBJ2-2	CASSVGISGDTGELFF
.	TRBV7-9	TRBJ2-7	CASSRWGLHEQYF
.	TRBV20-1	TRBJ2-2	CSAGNAGELFF
few	TRBV14	TRBJ2-7	CASSQLFGTYEQYF
once	TRBV5-8	TRBJ1-2	CASSAGQGYGYTF
.	TRBV7-6	.	CASSSTTAYEQYF
few	TRBV18	TRBJ2-2	CASSTRAEGYTGELFF
.	TRBV18	TRBJ2-2	CASSPLETGELFF
.	TRBV15	TRBJ2-2	CATTRGSRTGELFF
.	TRBV5-1	TRBJ1-4	CASSAGQTEKLFF
.	TRBV6-5	TRBJ1-3	CASSGSNSGNTIYF
once	TRBV10-3	TRBJ2-7	CAISGDPFMNEQYF
.	TRBV30	TRBJ2-1	CAWSVLLAGVYNEQFF
.	TRBV7-9	TRBJ1-4	CASSLAMARGEKLFF
.	TRBV5-5	TRBJ2-3	CASSLLAGGDTQYF
.	TRBV25-1	TRBJ2-3	CASRRQGRGTDTQYF
.	TRBV6-6	TRBJ1-1	CASSYRQPMNTEAFF
.	TRBV29-1	TRBJ2-3	CSVSAGDTDTQYF
.	TRBV6-6	TRBJ1-1	CASSLQLSRRGEAFF
.	TRBV28	TRBJ1-2	CASTLQVPGNGYTF
once	TRBV6-1	TRBJ1-4	CASSEGGTAIEKLFF
.	TRBV10-3	TRBJ2-5	CAISEARIEQYF
.	TRBV18	TRBJ2-1	CASSPPNPGLAANNEQFF
.	TRBV28	TRBJ1-2	CASSPQAGPNYGYTF
.	TRBV6-1	TRBJ2-3	CASRRWVSADTQYF
.	TRBV18	TRBJ2-3	CASSLGQSTDTQYF
.	TRBV5-6	TRBJ2-3	CASSMSDTQYF
.	TRBV6-5	TRBJ2-2	CASNRYYSSGELFF
.	TRBV6-5	TRBJ2-7	CASRRNPSGAYEQYF
.	TRBV19	TRBJ1-1	CASSQEDGADTEAFF
.	TRBV5-1	TRBJ2-5	CASSLGTPETQYF
.	TRBV7-2	TRBJ1-2	CASGANYGYTF
.	TRBV19	TRBJ2-7	CASRPTTSGSFEQYF
.	TRBV7-2	TRBJ2-1	CASSYPGTSRHEQFF
.	TRBV11-2	TRBJ2-7	CASSLVLVGGKKYF
.	TRBV27	TRBJ2-3	CASTQLLAGGLSRTDTQYF
.	TRBV11-3	TRBJ2-2	CASSLPVGGELFF
once	TRBV5-1	TRBJ2-2	CASSLGTSNTGELFF
.	TRBV7-2	TRBJ2-3	CASSLRQGTSDTQYF
.	TRBV5-1	TRBJ2-5	CASSFYQETQYF
.	TRBV7-2	TRBJ2-3	CASSGRDRVRDTQYF